This note documents a single TCR beta chain sequence. The antigen is undetermined. Coverage ceases 3 residues before the CDR3 finishes, and the germline J gene fills in the end. V lost 4 bases, J lost 0 bases, and 3 bases lay in between. CDR1 and CDR2 (germline): SGHTA, FQGNSA. This CDR3 spans 13 amino acids. The sample belongs to a study of T cells in women clearing cervical HPV infection. For the study at large: Cases were women with histologically confirmed HPV16-related CIN3 or worse, including a couple of invasive cancers. Case blood was drawn a median approximately 21 weeks after lesion detection. The study's findings and limits: TRBV6-7 abundance was lower in cases than controls (0.11% versus 0.16%).

The method was immunoSEQ multiplex PCR; TCRdb's version includes in-frame clones alone and lacks a portion of them. The table for this sample gives roughly 30,000 clones. The V call is TRBV7-2, the J call TRBJ1-4; no clear D. This sequence was found in a woman between 18 and 70 years old with a cervical HPV16 infection that either progressed to CIN3+ or cleared (not recorded which). Input material: blood buffy coat. The sequenced CDR3 bases are TGTGCCAGCAGCTCCGCAACTAATGAAAAA. Translating gives CASSSATNEK. The entire CDR3 protein is CASSSATNEKLFF.